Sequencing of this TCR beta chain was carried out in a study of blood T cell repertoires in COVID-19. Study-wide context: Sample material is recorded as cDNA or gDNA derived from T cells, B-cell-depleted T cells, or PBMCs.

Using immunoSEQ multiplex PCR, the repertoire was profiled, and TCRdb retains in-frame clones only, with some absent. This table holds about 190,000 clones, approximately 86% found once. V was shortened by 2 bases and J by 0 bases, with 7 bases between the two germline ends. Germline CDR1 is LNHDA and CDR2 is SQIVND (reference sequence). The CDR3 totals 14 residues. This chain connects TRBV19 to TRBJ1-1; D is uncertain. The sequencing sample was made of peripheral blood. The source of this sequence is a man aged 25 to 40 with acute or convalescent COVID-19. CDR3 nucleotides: TGTGCCAGTAGTATATCAGACATGAACACTGAAGCTTTCTTT. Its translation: CASSISDMNTEAFF.